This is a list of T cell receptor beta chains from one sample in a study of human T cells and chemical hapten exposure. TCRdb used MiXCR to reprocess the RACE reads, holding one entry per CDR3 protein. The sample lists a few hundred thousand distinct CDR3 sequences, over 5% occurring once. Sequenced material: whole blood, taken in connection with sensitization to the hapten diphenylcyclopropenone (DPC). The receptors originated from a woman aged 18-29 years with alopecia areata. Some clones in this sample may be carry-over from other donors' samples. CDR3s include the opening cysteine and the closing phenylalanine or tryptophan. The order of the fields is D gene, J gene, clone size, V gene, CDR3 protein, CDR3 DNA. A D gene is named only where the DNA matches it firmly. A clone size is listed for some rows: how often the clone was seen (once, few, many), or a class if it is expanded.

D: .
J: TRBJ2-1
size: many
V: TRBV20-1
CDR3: CSVRDERDYGILHDEQFF
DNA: TGCAGTGTAAGAGACGAGAGGGATTATGGGATACTACATGATGAGCAGTTCTTC

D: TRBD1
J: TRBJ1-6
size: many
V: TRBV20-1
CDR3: CSARPGTAQNSPLHF
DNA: TGCAGTGCGCGGCCGGGGACAGCCCAGAATTCACCCCTCCACTTT

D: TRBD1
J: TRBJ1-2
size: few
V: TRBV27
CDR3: CASSYRQGSLNNYGYTF
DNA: TGTGCCAGCAGTTACAGACAGGGAAGTTTAAACAACTATGGCTACACCTTC

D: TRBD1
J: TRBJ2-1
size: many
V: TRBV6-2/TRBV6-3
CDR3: CASSSYPGQGYYNEQFF
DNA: TGTGCCAGCAGTTCCTACCCGGGACAGGGATACTACAATGAGCAGTTCTTC

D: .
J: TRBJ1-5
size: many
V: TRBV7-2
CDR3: CASSLGSFGYLRNQPQHF
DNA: TGTGCCAGCAGCTTAGGGTCGTTCGGGTATCTTCGCAATCAGCCCCAGCATTTT

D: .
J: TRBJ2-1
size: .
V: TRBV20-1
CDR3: CSASLAGQIYNEQFF
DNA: TGCAGTGCTAGTTTAGCCGGACAGATCTACAATGAGCAGTTCTTC

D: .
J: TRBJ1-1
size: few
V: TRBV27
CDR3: CASSKTLNTEAFF
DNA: TGTGCCAGCAGTAAAACACTCAACACTGAAGCTTTCTTT

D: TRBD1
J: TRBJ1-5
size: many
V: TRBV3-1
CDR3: CASSQGTGFRPQHF
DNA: TGTGCCAGCAGCCAAGGGACAGGGTTTCGGCCCCAGCATTTT

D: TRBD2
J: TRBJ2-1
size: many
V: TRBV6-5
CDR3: CASGRGGLRNEQFF
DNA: TGTGCCAGCGGACGGGGGGGCCTAAGAAATGAGCAGTTCTTC

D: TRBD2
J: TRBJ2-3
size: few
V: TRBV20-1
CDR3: CSASMAGGWTDTQYF
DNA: TGCAGTGCTTCCATGGCGGGGGGATGGACAGATACGCAGTATTTT

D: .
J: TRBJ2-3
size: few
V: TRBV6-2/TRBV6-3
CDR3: CASSYVSGTDTQYF
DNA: TGTGCCAGCAGTTACGTGTCGGGGACAGATACGCAGTATTTT

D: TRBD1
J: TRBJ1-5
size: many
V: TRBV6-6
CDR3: CASSYDTGRGDQPQHF
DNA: TGTGCCAGCAGTTACGACACGGGCAGGGGGGATCAGCCCCAGCATTTT

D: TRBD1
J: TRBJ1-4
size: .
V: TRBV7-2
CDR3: CASSLTGQGHEKLFF
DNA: TGTGCCAGCAGCTTGACGGGACAGGGGCATGAAAAACTGTTTTTT

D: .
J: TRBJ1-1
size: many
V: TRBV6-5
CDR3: CASSYSGAPMNTEAFF
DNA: TGTGCCAGCAGTTACTCTGGAGCCCCAATGAACACTGAAGCTTTCTTT

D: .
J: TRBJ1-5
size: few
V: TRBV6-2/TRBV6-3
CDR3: CASSSQGDPNPDQPQHF
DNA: TGTGCCAGCAGTTCACAGGGAGATCCCAATCCCGATCAGCCCCAGCATTTT

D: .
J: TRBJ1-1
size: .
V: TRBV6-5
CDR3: CASITSTEAFF
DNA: TGTGCCAGTATAACCTCGACTGAAGCTTTCTTT

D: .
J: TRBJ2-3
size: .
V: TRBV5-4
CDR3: CASSLPVADTQYF
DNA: TGTGCCAGCAGCTTGCCAGTAGCAGATACGCAGTATTTT

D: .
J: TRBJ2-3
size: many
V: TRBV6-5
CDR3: CASSYGKRASTDTQYF
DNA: TGTGCCAGCAGTTATGGGAAGCGGGCCAGCACAGATACGCAGTATTTT

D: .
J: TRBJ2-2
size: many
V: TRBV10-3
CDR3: CATRDQNTGELFF
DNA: TGTGCCACCCGGGACCAAAACACCGGGGAGCTGTTTTTT

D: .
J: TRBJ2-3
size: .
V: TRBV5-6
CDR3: CASSLAGALTDTQYF
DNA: TGTGCCAGCAGCTTAGCCGGGGCCCTCACAGATACGCAGTATTTT

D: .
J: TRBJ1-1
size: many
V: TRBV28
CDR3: CASSFSGRTEAFF
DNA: TGTGCCAGCAGTTTCTCGGGGAGAACTGAAGCTTTCTTT

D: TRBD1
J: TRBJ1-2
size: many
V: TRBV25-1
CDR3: CASTQTRDSGYTF
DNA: TGTGCCAGCACCCAAACTAGGGACAGCGGCTACACCTTC

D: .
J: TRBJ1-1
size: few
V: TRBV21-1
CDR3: CASSKRAEAFF
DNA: TGTGCCAGCAGCAAGAGGGCTGAAGCTTTCTTT

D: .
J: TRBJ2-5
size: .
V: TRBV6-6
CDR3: CASSEGDKETQYF
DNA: TGTGCCAGCTCCGAGGGGGACAAAGAGACCCAGTACTTC

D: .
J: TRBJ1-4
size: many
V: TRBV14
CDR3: CASSQDRPTNEKLFF
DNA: TGTGCCAGCAGCCAAGACCGCCCAACTAATGAAAAACTGTTTTTT

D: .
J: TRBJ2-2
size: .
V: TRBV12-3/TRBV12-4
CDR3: CASSLFPTNTGELFF
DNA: TGTGCCAGCAGTTTGTTTCCTACGAACACCGGGGAGCTGTTTTTT

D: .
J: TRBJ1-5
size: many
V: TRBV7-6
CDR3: CASSLKQGNQPQHF
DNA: TGTGCCAGCAGCTTGAAACAGGGTAACCAGCCCCAGCATTTT

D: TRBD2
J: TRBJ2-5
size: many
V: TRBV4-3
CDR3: CASSQDSSGEAQYF
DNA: TGCGCCAGCAGCCAAGATTCTAGCGGGGAGGCCCAGTACTTC

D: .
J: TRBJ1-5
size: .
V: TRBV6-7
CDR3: CASSYPGTDSNQPQHF
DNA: TGTGCCAGCAGTTACCCTGGAACAGATAGCAATCAGCCCCAGCATTTT

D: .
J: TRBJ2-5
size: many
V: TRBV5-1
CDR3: CASRRRGSETQYF
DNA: TGCGCCAGCAGAAGAAGGGGTAGTGAGACCCAGTACTTC

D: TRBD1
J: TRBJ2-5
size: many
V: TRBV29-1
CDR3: CSVERQGMRQETQYF
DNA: TGCAGCGTTGAACGACAGGGCATGAGGCAAGAGACCCAGTACTTC

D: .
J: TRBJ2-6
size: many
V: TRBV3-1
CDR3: CASSHPDGGAGANVLTF
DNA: TGTGCCAGCAGCCACCCCGACGGAGGGGCTGGGGCCAACGTCCTGACTTTC

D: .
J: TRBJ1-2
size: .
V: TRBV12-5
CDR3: CASGQTGLGYTF
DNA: TGTGCTAGTGGCCAAACAGGGCTTGGCTACACCTTC

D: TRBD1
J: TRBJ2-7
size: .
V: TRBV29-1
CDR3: CSVASRGLSYEQYF
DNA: TGCAGCGTCGCCTCCAGGGGGCTCTCCTACGAGCAGTACTTC

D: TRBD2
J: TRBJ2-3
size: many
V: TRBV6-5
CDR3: CASSHASGGAQDTQYF
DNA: TGTGCCAGCAGTCACGCTAGCGGGGGGGCCCAAGATACGCAGTATTTT

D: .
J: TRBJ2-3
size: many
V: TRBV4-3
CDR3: CASSQDPLALRRDTQYF
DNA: TGCGCCAGCAGCCAAGACCCCCTAGCGTTAAGGAGAGATACGCAGTATTTT

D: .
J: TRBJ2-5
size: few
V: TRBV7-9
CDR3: CASMLGRGGETQYF
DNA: TGTGCCAGCATGCTCGGAAGGGGGGGAGAGACCCAGTACTTC

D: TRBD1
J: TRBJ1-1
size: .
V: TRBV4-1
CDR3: CASSQGLRGRRTEAFF
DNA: TGCGCCAGCAGCCAAGGGCTCAGGGGGCGCAGGACTGAAGCTTTCTTT

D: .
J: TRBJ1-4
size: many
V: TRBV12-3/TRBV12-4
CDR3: CASSLTLLGEKLFF
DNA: TGTGCCAGCAGTTTAACCCTCCTAGGGGAAAAACTGTTTTTT

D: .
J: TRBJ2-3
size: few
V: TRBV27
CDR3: CASSILVPTDTQYF
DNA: TGTGCCAGCAGCATACTAGTCCCCACAGATACGCAGTATTTT

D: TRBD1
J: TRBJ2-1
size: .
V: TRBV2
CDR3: CATRDRVDNEQFF
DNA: TGTGCCACCCGGGACAGGGTTGACAATGAGCAGTTCTTC

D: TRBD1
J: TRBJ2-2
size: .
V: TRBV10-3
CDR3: CAGGTGGAGELFF
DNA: TGTGCCGGGGGGACAGGGGGAGCCGGGGAGCTGTTTTTT

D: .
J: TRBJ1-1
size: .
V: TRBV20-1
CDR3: CSARVGGTAFF
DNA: TGCAGTGCTAGAGTGGGGGGTACGGCTTTCTTT